This TCR beta chain is from a study of CD8+ T cells in alopecia areata. It was cDNA, reverse transcribed from extracted RNA, that served as the sequencing template. Assay: immunoSEQ multiplex PCR; the TCRdb copy retains only in-frame clones and omits some. This sample has approximately 180,000 clones, with approximately 53% found just once. V lost 1 base and J lost 9, with 13 bases in between. Germline CDR1 reads MGHRA; CDR2 reads YSYEKL. This CDR3 contains 14 residues. The table lists this clone with a few counts. Its cognate antigen is unknown. As to treatment: oral pan-JAK inhibitor, 5-10 mg twice daily. Those with alopecia areata gave lesional scalp punch biopsies and peripheral blood. Overall study findings and caveats: Normal scalp had lower clonality than lesional scalp, with alopecia totalis/universalis lesions showing this most strongly. Throughout tofacitinib, many expanded lesional clones continued to persist in scalp and blood.

The starting material was CD8+ T cells sorted from blood, obtained at week 24, from a patient treated with tofacitinib. The receptor comes from a human donor with alopecia areata. V gene TRBV4-1 combines with J gene TRBJ1-5; no reliable D call. The CDR3 loop is CASSQGFIGLPQHF. The CDR3 DNA sequence: TGCGCCAGCAGCCAAGGTTTTATAGGGTTGCCCCAGCATTTT.